A single sample gave rise to the 2 T cell receptor beta chains below, sequenced in a study of control samples from healthy donors and cancer patients. Clones were sequenced by immunoSEQ multiplex PCR, and TCRdb holds only the in-frame ones, with some missing. The sample has roughly 21,000 clones; about 85% are singletons. Sequencing was done on a sample of PBMCs. The receptors were sampled from a man aged 60 to 69 with colorectal cancer.

This chain connects TRBV7-9 to TRBJ1-2; D is possibly TRBD1 (6 bases). Germline-derived CDR1 and CDR2 are SEHNR and FQNEAQ (reference sequence). The CDR3 covers 19 residues. The ends were cut back, 0 bases at V and 3 bases at J, with 23 bases in the middle. The CDR3 reads CASSLAPRGATSPDYGYTF. The CDR3 coding sequence is TGTGCCAGCAGCTTAGCCCCGCGGGGGGCGACCTCTCCAGACTATGGCTACACCTTC. Using reference TRBV7-9 and TRBJ1-2 for the parts outside the CDR3, the full variable domain is DTGVSQNPRHKITKRGQNVTFRCDPISEHNRLYWYRQTLGQGPEFLTYFQNEAQLEKSRLLSDRFSAERPKGSFSTLEIQRTEQGDSAMYLCASSLAPRGATSPDYGYTFGSGTRLTVV.

The rearrangement uses TRBV5-6 and TRBJ1-4; D remains unclear. This CDR3 comprises 14 residues. V was trimmed by 1 base and J by 4 bases, leaving 8 bases between them. CDR1 is SGHDT and CDR2 is YYEEEE in the germline V gene. This CDR3 is CASSLWQNNEKLFF. The CDR3, as DNA: TGTGCCAGCAGCTTGTGGCAGAATAATGAAAAACTGTTTTTT.